Presented here are 31 T cell receptor beta chains from one specimen sequenced in a study of beta chain features in type 1 diabetes. General study findings and limits: TCRB CDR3s were moderately but significantly shorter in Type 1 diabetes patients in all four CD4+ subsets.

The isolated RNA, all of it, was reverse transcribed, so expressed TCRB transcripts were what got sequenced. Some clones are missing from TCRdb's copy, which holds only in-frame ones; the method was immunoSEQ multiplex PCR. This sample yields 680,000 or so clones, of which around 15% are seen a single time; 0.022% belongs to the top ten. These TCRs' antigens remain unknown. Sequences were obtained from naive CD4+ T cells from blood. These receptors all stem from a man aged 18-30 years with type 1 diabetes.

The CDR3 sequence is CASSYSGTSNSPLHF. For the CDR3, the DNA is TGTGCCAGCAGTTACTCAGGCACCTCTAATTCACCCCTCCACTTT. This chain links TRBV6-5 with TRBJ1-6; D not resolved. The CDR3 sequence is 15 residues long. Germline values: CDR1 MNHEY, CDR2 SVGAGI. Trimming left V 0 bases short and J 6 bases short, with 9 bases between.

The J gene is TRBJ1-1, the V gene TRBV30, with no clear D. This CDR3 spans 12 amino acids. Trimming took 3 bases from V and 3 from J, leaving 8 bases between them. Germline-derived CDR1 and CDR2 are GTSNPN and SVGIG (reference sequence). This CDR3 reads CAWRFRYTEAFF. CDR3 bases: TGTGCCTGGAGATTCAGGTACACTGAAGCTTTCTTT. Based on the CDR3 plus reference TRBV30 and TRBJ1-1, the full variable domain is SQTIHQWPATLVQPVGSPLSLECTVEGTSNPNLYWYRQAAGRGLQLLFYSVGIGQISSEVPQNLSASRPQDRQFILSSKKLLLSDSGFYLCAWRFRYTEAFFGQGTRLTVV.

This CDR3 is CSVSSGDTEAFF. The CDR3 region has the DNA TGCAGCGTGAGCTCCGGCGACACTGAAGCTTTCTTT. The V gene is TRBV29-1, the J gene TRBJ1-1, with no clear D. The CDR3 runs to 12 residues. Germline CDR1 and CDR2: SQVTM and ANQGSEA. Trimming took 6 bases from V and 3 from J, leaving 11 bases between them.

V is TRBV30 and J is TRBJ2-1; 9 bases match TRBD1. The CDR3 covers 15 residues. Trimming took 2 bases from V and 5 from J; bases not matched to a gene: 7. Germline-derived CDR1 and CDR2 are GTSNPN and SVGIG (reference sequence). Written as DNA, the CDR3 is TGTGCCTGGAGTTCCGGGACAGGGAACCACAATGAGCAGTTCTTC. Its protein product is CAWSSGTGNHNEQFF.

The rearrangement links TRBV15 to TRBJ2-2, with 7 positions matching TRBD1. CDR1 is LNHNV and CDR2 is YYDKDF in the germline V gene (reference sequence). The CDR3 is made up of 15 amino acids. Losses at the gene ends were 4 bases for V and 0 bases for J; bases not matched to a gene: 2. CDR3 in amino acids: CATSTGQTNTGELFF. The DNA of the CDR3 is TGTGCCACCAGCACGGGACAGACGAACACCGGGGAGCTGTTTTTT. The full variable domain, completed using reference TRBV15 and TRBJ2-2, is DAMVIQNPRYQVTQFGKPVTLSCSQTLNHNVMYWYQQKSSQAPKLLFHYYDKDFNNEADTPDNFQSRRPNTSFCFLDIRSPGLGDTAMYLCATSTGQTNTGELFFGEGSRLTVL.

V is TRBV5-6 and J is TRBJ2-1; 11 bases agree with TRBD2. This CDR3 region has 15 residues. Germline CDR1 is SGHDT and CDR2 is YYEEEE. The V gene end was trimmed by 4 bases and the J gene end by 9 bases; junction bases not matched to a gene: 9. The CDR3 region has the DNA TGTGCCAGCAGCCCGGTAGCGGGGGGGCATACTGAGCAGTTCTTC. Translation gives CASSPVAGGHTEQFF.

This clone was picked up a small number of times. The chain is built from TRBV5-1 and TRBJ1-1, with 7 bases matching TRBD1. Per the germline V gene, CDR1 is SGHRS and CDR2 is YFSETQ. V was pared by 3 bases and J by 1 base, with 9 bases of the junction left unmatched. This CDR3 region has 16 residues. CDR3 nucleotide sequence: TGCGCCAGCAGCTACTCACAGGGGATCACGAACACTGAAGCTTTCTTT. This encodes CASSYSQGITNTEAFF.

The V call is TRBV11-2, the J call TRBJ2-1, with TRBD2 as a possible D gene (5 bases). The germline CDR1 and CDR2 sequences are SGHAT and FQNNGV. V was pared by 1 base and J by 5 bases, with 6 bases between. The CDR3 spans 13 residues. The CDR3 DNA sequence: TGTGCCAGCAGCTTAGTGAGGGACAATGAGCAGTTCTTC. Translation: CASSLVRDNEQFF.

The genes are TRBV28 and TRBJ1-2; D possibly corresponds to TRBD1 (5 bases). The CDR3 spans 15 residues. Germline V gives CDR1 MDHEN, CDR2 SYDVKM. V lost 6 bases to trimming and J lost 2 bases, with 16 bases between them. The CDR3 bases are TGTGCCAGCAGCTCCTCCGATCGGGGGAACTATGGCTACACCTTC. Its protein is CASSSSDRGNYGYTF.

The V call is TRBV6-5, the J call TRBJ1-2, with no clear D. V was clipped by 6 bases and J by 4 bases, with 15 bases between them. CDR3 size: 14 residues. Germline loops: CDR1 MNHEY, CDR2 SVGAGI. The CDR3 loop is CASSDGGEGYGYTF. The CDR3 DNA is TGTGCCAGCAGCGACGGCGGAGAGGGCTATGGCTACACCTTC.

The V and J genes are TRBV11-3 and TRBJ1-1; the D is unclear. Per the germline V gene, CDR1 is SGHNT and CDR2 is YENEEA. There are 13 residues in the CDR3. V was trimmed by 11 bases and J by 3 bases, leaving 16 bases between them. The CDR3 region has the DNA TGTGCCTTCCAAAATTGGGGAGACACTGAAGCTTTCTTT. Protein sequence: CAFQNWGDTEAFF.

This clone has more than one count but fewer than ten. At one boundary the junction diverges from the germline segment, which might be a read error. The same CDR3 can be traced to other DNA sequences in this sample. V and J are TRBV6-6 and TRBJ1-5; a weak D match, TRBD1 (5 bases). This CDR3 spans 14 amino acids. CDR1 and CDR2 from the germline V gene are MNHNY and SVGAGI (reference sequence). The CDR3 nucleotides are TGTGCCAGCAGTTACTCGCAGGGCAACCAGCCCCAGCATTTT. Its translation is CASSYSQGNQPQHF.

The CDR3 protein is CASSHTAGLAGANVLTF. The CDR3 bases are TGTGCCAGCAGTCATACGGCGGGGCTGGCTGGGGCCAACGTCCTGACTTTC. The chain is built from TRBV27 and TRBJ2-6, with a possible D match to TRBD2 (6 bases). V gave up 5 bases and J gave up 2 bases, with 16 bases separating them. Germline values: CDR1 MNHEY, CDR2 SMNVEV (reference sequence). The CDR3 has 17 residues.

This clone was detected a few times. This sequence joins TRBV25-1 and TRBJ2-5; maybe TRBD2 (5 bases). The V and J ends lost 3 bases and 5 bases respectively, with 10 bases between them. The V gene's germline CDR1 is MGHDK and CDR2 SYGVNS. The CDR3 totals 13 residues. CDR3 bases: TGTGCCAGCAGTGACCCACTAGGGGAGACCCAGTACTTC. Translated, it gives CASSDPLGETQYF.

Regarding this clone: Within the sample, other DNA sequences also encode this same CDR3. The chain employs TRBV30 and TRBJ2-3, with TRBD1 as a possible D gene (5 bases). Germline V gene sequence: CDR1 GTSNPN, CDR2 SVGIG (reference sequence). The V gene lost 0 bases and the J gene lost 0 bases, with 7 bases spanning the gap. The CDR3 covers 14 residues. In DNA form, the CDR3 reads TGTGCCTGGAGTGTAAGGGGTAGCACAGATACGCAGTATTTT. Amino acids: CAWSVRGSTDTQYF.

This clone has more than one count but fewer than ten. The rearrangement links TRBV5-8 to TRBJ1-5, with D tentatively TRBD1 (5 bases). Germline V lookup: CDR1 SGHTS, CDR2 YDEGEE. CDR3 length: 17 residues. V lost 2 bases and J 0 bases, leaving 15 bases between the germline ends. The CDR3 nucleotides read TGTGCCAGCAGCTTCTTACAGGCCCCATATAGCAATCAGCCCCAGCATTTT. This encodes CASSFLQAPYSNQPQHF. The complete variable domain, with remaining parts taken from reference TRBV5-8 and TRBJ1-5, reads EAGVTQSPTHLIKTRGQQATLRCSPISGHTSVYWYQQALGLGLQFLLWYDEGEERNRGNFPPRFSGRQFPNYSSELNVNALELEDSALYLCASSFLQAPYSNQPQHFGDGTRLSIL.

This clone was counted between two and nine times. This sequence joins TRBV19 and TRBJ2-3; D call uncertain. The CDR3 extends over 13 amino acids. Germline V gene sequence: CDR1 LNHDA, CDR2 SQIVND (reference sequence). V gave up 10 bases and J gave up 0 bases, with 11 bases separating them. DNA of the CDR3: TGTGCCACCAGTGAAGCTAGCACAGATACGCAGTATTTT. Translation: CATSEASTDTQYF.

This sequence joins TRBV6-5 and TRBJ2-7; 11 bases line up with TRBD2. Trimming took 0 bases from V and 3 from J; bases not matched to a gene: 4. The CDR3 runs to 16 residues. The germline CDR1 and CDR2 sequences are MNHEY and SVGAGI. In nucleotides, the CDR3 is TGTGCCAGCAGTTACTCGGGGACTAGCGGTTTCTACGAGCAGTACTTC. Encoded protein: CASSYSGTSGFYEQYF.

This clone appeared a few times. V and J are TRBV7-9 and TRBJ2-5; D may be TRBD2 (6 bases). This CDR3 is built from 15 residues. Germline V lookup: CDR1 SEHNR, CDR2 FQNEAQ (reference sequence). V was clipped by 5 bases and J by 1 base, with 14 bases between them. CDR3 protein: CASSPGDWLQETQYF. CDR3 nucleotides: TGTGCCAGCAGCCCCGGGGACTGGCTCCAAGAGACCCAGTACTTC.

In this sample, this clone turned up a few times. V is TRBV29-1 and J is TRBJ2-3; TRBD1 matches 10 bases. V trimming: 2 bases; J trimming: 2 bases; junction bases outside the gene matches: 7. The CDR3 length is 16 residues. The germline V gene has CDR1 SQVTM and CDR2 ANQGSEA. CDR3 coding DNA: TGCAGCGTTGAAAAGGGGACAGGGGACTACACAGATACGCAGTATTTT. Translation gives CSVEKGTGDYTDTQYF.

This clone turned up a few times. The rearrangement links TRBV6-5 to TRBJ2-5; 7 bases are a match to TRBD2. This CDR3 spans 16 amino acids. With V trimmed by 0 bases and J by 0 bases, 4 bases remained unmatched. Germline CDR1 is MNHEY and CDR2 is SVGAGI. DNA of the CDR3: TGTGCCAGCAGTTACTCTGGAGCGGGGCACCAAGAGACCCAGTACTTC. It translates to CASSYSGAGHQETQYF.

This clone was seen a handful of times. The gene calls are TRBV19 and TRBJ1-2; 9 positions agree with TRBD1. The CDR3 extends over 17 amino acids. Germline V gene lookup returns CDR1 LNHDA and CDR2 SQIVND (reference sequence). J gave up 4 bases and V 11 bases, and 20 bases lay outside the gene matches. CDR3 sequence (DNA): TGTGCCTCAAGGAAAGACCTGGGGACAGGGTACCTCTATGGCTACACCTTC. Its translation is CASRKDLGTGYLYGYTF. The variable domain in full, with the rest retrieved from reference TRBV19 and TRBJ1-2, is DGGITQSPKYLFRKEGQNVTLSCEQNLNHDAMYWYRQDPGQGLRLIYYSQIVNDFQKGDIAEGYSVSREKKESFPLTVTSAQKNPTAFYLCASRKDLGTGYLYGYTFGSGTRLTVV.

The rearrangement joins TRBV5-1 to TRBJ1-1; D ambiguous. Germline assignment: CDR1 SGHRS and CDR2 YFSETQ. V was pared by 4 bases and J by 5 bases, with 15 bases between. The CDR3 is made up of 14 amino acids. CDR3 loop: CASSPNPGGTEAFF. In DNA form, the CDR3 reads TGCGCCAGCAGCCCTAACCCAGGAGGGACTGAAGCTTTCTTT.

This chain links TRBV7-3 with TRBJ2-1, with D possibly matching TRBD1 (6 bases). The germline CDR1 and CDR2 sequences are SGHTA and FQGTGA. The germline V and J ends were trimmed by 2 bases and 2 bases, with 10 bases remaining between them. This CDR3 comprises 15 residues. The CDR3 DNA sequence: TGTGCCAGCAGCTTAGGGCAGGGGACCTACAATGAGCAGTTCTTC. Its protein is CASSLGQGTYNEQFF.

The table lists this clone with a few counts. This chain uses TRBV25-1 with TRBJ2-3; 11 bases are shared with TRBD1. Germline V CDR1 and CDR2: MGHDK, SYGVNS. After removal of 3 bases from V and 5 bases from J, the junction contained 10 bases not matched to a gene. The length of the CDR3 is 17 residues. The chain's CDR3 is CASSDSGQGAPLDTQYF. Written as DNA, the CDR3 is TGTGCCAGCAGTGATTCTGGACAGGGGGCCCCACTAGATACGCAGTATTTT.

J is TRBJ2-7 and V is TRBV12-5; D is perhaps TRBD2 (5 bases). Trimming removed 1 base at V and 6 bases at J, with 10 bases between. Looked up from germline, CDR1 is LGHNT and CDR2 is FRNRAP. This CDR3 comprises 13 residues. The CDR3 is CASGLAPAGEQYF. CDR3 DNA: TGTGCTAGTGGTTTGGCCCCCGCGGGCGAGCAGTACTTC.

The chain is built from TRBV25-1 and TRBJ1-2, with D possibly matching TRBD1 (5 bases). Germline values: CDR1 MGHDK, CDR2 SYGVNS. V was clipped by 6 bases and J by 3 bases, with 8 bases between them. The CDR3 length is 12 residues. As DNA, the CDR3 is TGTGCCAGCAGGTTGGGGGACTATGGCTACACCTTC. Its protein is CASRLGDYGYTF.

This clone was picked up a small number of times. V usage is TRBV5-4 and J usage is TRBJ2-3, with D hard to call. Trimming shortened V by 2 bases and J by 5 bases, and 12 bases separated the two germline ends. CDR3 length: 14 residues. From germline, CDR1 is SGHNT and CDR2 YYREEE (reference sequence). DNA of the CDR3: TGTGCCAGCAGCTTCCCCCGAGTGGGAGATACGCAGTATTTT. Translation gives CASSFPRVGDTQYF.

This clone showed up just a few times. The V and J genes are TRBV2 and TRBJ1-2, with D possibly being TRBD1 (5 bases). The CDR3 consists of 15 residues. Trimming pared 5 bases from V and 2 bases from J, leaving 15 bases between. Germline values: CDR1 SNHLY, CDR2 FYNNEI. In DNA form, the CDR3 reads TGTGCCAGCAGTCCCGCCGGGACCGCCAACTATGGCTACACCTTC. Protein sequence: CASSPAGTANYGYTF.

V gene TRBV5-4 combines with J gene TRBJ2-3; D is unclear. The CDR3 has 15 amino acids. The V and J ends lost 3 bases and 1 base respectively, with 12 bases between them. From germline, CDR1 is SGHNT and CDR2 YYREEE (reference sequence). This CDR3 is CASSSDIGGTDTQYF. The CDR3 bases are TGTGCCAGCAGCTCTGACATCGGAGGCACAGATACGCAGTATTTT.

This clone has a handful of counts. V is TRBV7-2 and J is TRBJ1-2; 10 bases map to TRBD1. This CDR3 spans 15 amino acids. V shed 4 bases, J shed 8 bases, and the junction held 10 bases outside the gene matches. Germline V gene sequence: CDR1 SGHTA, CDR2 FQGNSA. The CDR3 spells CASSSQTGTGDGYTF. CDR3 nucleotide sequence: TGTGCCAGCAGCTCGCAGACCGGGACAGGGGACGGCTACACCTTC.